A single sample is the source of the 9 T cell receptor beta chains below, sequenced in a study of regulatory T cells in long-lasting Graves disease. Time point specified: persistent/refractory GD, antithyroid drugs over 5 years with positive TRAb. Making the TCR library involved RNA that had been extracted from PBMCs. To make TCR beta libraries, researchers used iRepertoire HTBI primers and Arm-PCR of CDR3 regions. TCRdb re-called the multiplex PCR reads with MiXCR, one entry per CDR3 protein. Here the sample spans under 350,000 distinct CDR3 sequences, under 25% being singletons. The sample here was peripheral blood mononuclear cells (PBMCs), taken when the disease was refractory, from a patient treated with antithyroid drugs. These receptors were obtained from a female donor with Graves disease.

There are a few counts of this clonotype. The genes are TRBV4-3 and TRBJ2-7; weak D call: TRBD2 (5 bases). Germline V lookup: CDR1 LGHNA, CDR2 YSLEER. The CDR3 runs to 14 residues. With 0 bases removed from V and 6 bases from J, the gap between germline ends came to 12 bases. In DNA, the CDR3 is TGCGCCAGCAGCCAAGACGTGGAGGTCCCCGAGCAGTACTTC. Translating gives CASSQDVEVPEQYF.

The rearrangement joins TRBV9 to TRBJ2-7; TRBD2 matches at 8 bases. V lost 5 bases, J lost 3 bases, and 13 bases stayed unmatched. The CDR3 is 16 residues long. CDR1 is SGDLS, CDR2 YYNGEE, per germline. The chain's CDR3 is CASSKEVGLVGYEQYF. The CDR3 DNA follows: TGTGCCAGCAGTAAGGAAGTGGGACTAGTGGGCTACGAGCAGTACTTC.

This clonotype occurred many times. The chain is built from TRBV20-1 and TRBJ2-5; 10 bases fit TRBD2. The CDR3 length is 14 residues. Trimming cost V 3 bases and J 5 bases; bases outside gene matches: 6. Germline lookup yields CDR1 DFQATT and CDR2 SNEGSKA (reference sequence). The CDR3 bases are TGCAGTGCTAGGCCTAGCGGGAGTAGGGAGACCCAGTACTTC. Translated, it gives CSARPSGSRETQYF.

This clonotype was counted at least ten times. The chain recombines TRBV12-3 or TRBV12-4 with TRBJ1-1; a weak D match, TRBD1 (5 bases). The CDR3 is made up of 14 amino acids. V was clipped by 6 bases and J by 11 bases, with 22 bases between them. In nucleotides, the CDR3 is TGTGCCAGCAGCCCTGAGTGGGGCGGTGTGATGGCTTTCTTT. Its translation: CASSPEWGGVMAFF.

There are many counts of this clonotype. V and J are TRBV28 and TRBJ1-2; D remains unclear. This CDR3 region has 11 residues. V was trimmed by 3 bases and J by 8 bases, leaving 7 bases between them. The germline gives CDR1 MDHEN, CDR2 SYDVKM. CDR3 coding DNA: TGTGCCAGCAGTTTCAATAGCGGCTACACCTTC. Amino acid sequence: CASSFNSGYTF.

The chain links TRBV29-1 to TRBJ2-1, with 8 bases matching TRBD2. The CDR3 sequence is 15 residues long. The V segment lost 2 bases and the J segment 7 bases; nucleotides outside the gene matches: 10. From germline, CDR1 is SQVTM and CDR2 ANQGSEA. The CDR3 region has the DNA TGCAGCGTTGAATCGGAAGCGGGAGAGGAGAATGAGCAGTTCTTC. Translation gives CSVESEAGEENEQFF.

Ten or more counts support this clonotype. The chain joins TRBV12-3 or TRBV12-4 to TRBJ1-1; possibly TRBD1 for D (6 bases). Trimming stripped 8 bases from V and 1 base from J, with 20 bases between. The CDR3 has 16 amino acids. The DNA of the CDR3 is TGTGCCAGCTCCGAGTCGGGGCAGGGGCAGAACACTGAAGCTTTCTTT. Translation: CASSESGQGQNTEAFF.

There are many counts of this clonotype. The genes are TRBV20-1 and TRBJ1-2; D ambiguous. V was shortened by 6 bases and J by 12 bases, with 11 bases between the two germline ends. The V gene's germline CDR1 is DFQATT and CDR2 SNEGSKA (reference sequence). This CDR3 comprises 9 residues. The CDR3 bases are TGCAGTGCAGCTGTGGTGAACACCTTC. Residues: CSAAVVNTF.

This clonotype was detected many times. The chain joins TRBV6-5 to TRBJ2-7; possibly TRBD1 or TRBD2 for D (5 bases each). Germline-derived CDR1 and CDR2 are MNHEY and SVGAGI. V was trimmed by 0 bases and J by 6 bases, leaving 9 bases between them. The CDR3 length is 13 residues. The CDR3 here is CASSYSERGEQYF. CDR3 nucleotides: TGTGCCAGCAGTTACTCGGAGAGGGGCGAGCAGTACTTC.